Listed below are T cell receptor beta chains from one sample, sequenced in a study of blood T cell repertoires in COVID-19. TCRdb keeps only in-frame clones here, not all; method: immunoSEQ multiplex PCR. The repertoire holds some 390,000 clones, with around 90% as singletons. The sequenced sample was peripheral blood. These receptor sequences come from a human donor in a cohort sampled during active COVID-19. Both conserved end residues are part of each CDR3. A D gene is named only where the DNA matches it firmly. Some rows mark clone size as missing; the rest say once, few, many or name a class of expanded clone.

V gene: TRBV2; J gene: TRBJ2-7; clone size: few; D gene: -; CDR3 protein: CASSEWQEQYF; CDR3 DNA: TGTGCCAGCAGTGAGTGGCAGGAGCAGTACTTC
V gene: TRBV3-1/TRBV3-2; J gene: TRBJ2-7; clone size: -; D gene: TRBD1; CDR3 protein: CASSQDRGYEQYF; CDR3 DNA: TGTGCCAGCAGCCAGGACAGGGGGTACGAGCAGTACTTC
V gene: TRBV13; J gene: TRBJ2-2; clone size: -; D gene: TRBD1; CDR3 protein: CASSPPGTAFTGELFF; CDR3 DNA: TGTGCCAGCAGTCCCCCCGGGACAGCCTTCACCGGGGAGCTGTTTTTT
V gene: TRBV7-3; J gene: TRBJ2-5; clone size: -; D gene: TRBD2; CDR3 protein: CASSRGTSGAQETQYF; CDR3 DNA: TGTGCCAGCAGCCGAGGGACTAGCGGGGCCCAAGAGACCCAGTACTTC
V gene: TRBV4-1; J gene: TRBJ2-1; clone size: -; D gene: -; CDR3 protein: CASSQAPLGNNEQFF; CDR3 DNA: TGCGCCAGCAGCCAAGCCCCCCTAGGTAACAATGAGCAGTTCTTC
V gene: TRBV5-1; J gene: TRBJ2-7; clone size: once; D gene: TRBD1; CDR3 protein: CASSLDGTGSGLQYF; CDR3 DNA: TGCGCCAGCAGCTTGGACGGGACAGGGTCGGGATTGCAGTACTTC
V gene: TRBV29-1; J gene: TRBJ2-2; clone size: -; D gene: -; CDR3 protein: CSVEGDTNTGELFF; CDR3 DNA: TGCAGCGTTGAAGGGGACACTAACACCGGGGAGCTGTTTTTT
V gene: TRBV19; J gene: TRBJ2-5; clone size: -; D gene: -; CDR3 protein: CASSILPPDLASFGETQYF; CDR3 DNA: TGTGCCAGTAGTATCCTACCTCCTGACCTAGCGTCGTTCGGGGAGACCCAGTACTTC
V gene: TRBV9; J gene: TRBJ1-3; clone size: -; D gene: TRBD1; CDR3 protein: CASSAFDRAVGNTIYF; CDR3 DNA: TGTGCCAGCAGCGCGTTCGACAGGGCAGTTGGAAACACCATATATTTT
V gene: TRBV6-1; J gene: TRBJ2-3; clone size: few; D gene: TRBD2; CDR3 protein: CASSDSGGVDTQYF; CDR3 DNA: TGTGCCAGCAGTGATAGCGGGGGGGTTGATACGCAGTATTTT
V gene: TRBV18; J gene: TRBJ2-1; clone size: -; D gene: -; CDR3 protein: CASSPLPLGSYNEQFF; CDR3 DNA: TGTGCCAGCTCACCGCTCCCGCTCGGCTCCTACAATGAGCAGTTCTTC
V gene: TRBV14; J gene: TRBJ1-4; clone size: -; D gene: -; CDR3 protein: CASSQVGPGEKLFF; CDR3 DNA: TGTGCCAGCAGCCAAGTAGGTCCGGGGGAAAAACTGTTTTTT
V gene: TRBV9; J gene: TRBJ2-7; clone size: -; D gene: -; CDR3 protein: CASSSSPDSIYEQYF; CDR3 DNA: TGTGCCAGCAGCTCTTCTCCCGACTCAATCTACGAGCAGTACTTC
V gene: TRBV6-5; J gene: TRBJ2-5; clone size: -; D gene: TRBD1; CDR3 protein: CASSYSQGAKETQYF; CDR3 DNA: TGTGCCAGCAGTTACTCACAGGGGGCGAAGGAGACCCAGTACTTC
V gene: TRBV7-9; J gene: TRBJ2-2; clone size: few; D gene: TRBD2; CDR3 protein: CASSLGLAGVGTGELFF; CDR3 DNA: TGTGCCAGCAGCTTAGGGCTAGCGGGAGTTGGCACCGGGGAGCTGTTTTTT
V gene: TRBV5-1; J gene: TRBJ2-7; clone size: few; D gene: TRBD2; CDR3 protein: CASSLLTSSLSGEQYF; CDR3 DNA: TGCGCCAGCAGCTTGTTGACTAGCTCCTTGTCGGGCGAGCAGTACTTC
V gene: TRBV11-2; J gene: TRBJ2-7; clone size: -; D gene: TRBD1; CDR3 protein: CASINSGTGDFYEQYF; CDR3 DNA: TGTGCCAGCATTAACTCCGGGACAGGGGACTTCTACGAGCAGTACTTC
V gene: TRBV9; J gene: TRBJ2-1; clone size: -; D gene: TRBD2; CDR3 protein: CASSVARTSGVNEQFF; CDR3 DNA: TGTGCCAGCAGCGTAGCTCGAACTAGCGGGGTCAATGAGCAGTTCTTC
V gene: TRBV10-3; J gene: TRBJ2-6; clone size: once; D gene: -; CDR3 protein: CAISERGIVESNVLTF; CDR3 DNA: TGTGCCATCAGTGAAAGGGGGATAGTTGAGTCCAACGTCCTGACTTTC
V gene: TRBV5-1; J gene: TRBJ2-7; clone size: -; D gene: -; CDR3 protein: CASSQTDRQVYEQYF; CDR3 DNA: TGCGCCAGCAGCCAGACCGATAGACAGGTTTACGAGCAGTACTTC
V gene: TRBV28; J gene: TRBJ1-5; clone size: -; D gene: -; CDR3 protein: CASRRNRYQPQHF; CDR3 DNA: TGTGCCAGCAGACGAAACAGGTATCAGCCCCAGCATTTT
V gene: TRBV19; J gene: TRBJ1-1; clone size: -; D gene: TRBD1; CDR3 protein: CASSMGQPNTEAFF; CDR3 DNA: TGTGCCAGTAGTATGGGACAGCCGAACACTGAAGCTTTCTTT
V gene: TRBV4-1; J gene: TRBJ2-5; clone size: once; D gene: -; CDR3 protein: CASSSHQTGGPLETQYF; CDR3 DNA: TGCGCCAGCAGTTCACACCAGACGGGGGGCCCTCTCGAGACCCAGTACTTC
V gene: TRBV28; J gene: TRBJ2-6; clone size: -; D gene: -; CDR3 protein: CASTMRGANVLTF; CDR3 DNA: TGTGCCAGCACCATGAGGGGGGCCAACGTCCTGACTTTC
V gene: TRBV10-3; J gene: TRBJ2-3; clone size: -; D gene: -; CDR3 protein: CAISGGGGGDTQYF; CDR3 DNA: TGTGCCATCAGTGGAGGGGGAGGGGGAGATACGCAGTATTTT
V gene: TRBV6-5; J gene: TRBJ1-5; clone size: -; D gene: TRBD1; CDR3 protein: CASTQGSQPQHF; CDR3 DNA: TGTGCCAGCACACAGGGGAGTCAGCCCCAGCATTTT
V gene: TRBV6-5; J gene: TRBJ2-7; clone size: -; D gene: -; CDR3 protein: CASRTGHSYEQYF; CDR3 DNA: TGTGCCAGCAGGACGGGACACTCCTACGAGCAGTACTTC
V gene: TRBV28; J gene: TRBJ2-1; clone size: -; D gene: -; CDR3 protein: CASSRDRSSYNEQFF; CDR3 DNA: TGTGCCAGCAGTAGAGACAGGAGCTCCTACAATGAGCAGTTCTTC
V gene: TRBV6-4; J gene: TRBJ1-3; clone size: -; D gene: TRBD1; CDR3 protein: CASSGIGQAVGNTIYF; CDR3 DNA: TGTGCCAGCAGTGGCATCGGACAGGCGGTTGGAAACACCATATATTTT
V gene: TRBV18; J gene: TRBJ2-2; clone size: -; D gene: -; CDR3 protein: CASSPRAGDGELFF; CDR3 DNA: TGTGCCAGCTCACCAAGAGCGGGTGACGGGGAGCTGTTTTTT
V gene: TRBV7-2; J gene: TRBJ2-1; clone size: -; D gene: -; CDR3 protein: CASSLMAGITYNEQFF; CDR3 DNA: TGTGCCAGCAGCTTAATGGCAGGGATAACCTACAATGAGCAGTTCTTC
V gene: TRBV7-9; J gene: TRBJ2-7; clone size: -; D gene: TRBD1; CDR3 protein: CASSSDRGISEQYF; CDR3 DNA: TGTGCCAGCAGTTCGGACAGGGGGATTAGCGAGCAGTACTTC
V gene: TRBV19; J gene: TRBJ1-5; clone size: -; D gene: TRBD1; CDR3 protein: CASSTQGALGGNQPQHF; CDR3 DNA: TGTGCCAGTAGTACTCAGGGGGCGCTTGGAGGGAATCAGCCCCAGCATTTT
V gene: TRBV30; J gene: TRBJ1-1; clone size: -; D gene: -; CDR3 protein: CAWSGGSGTEAFF; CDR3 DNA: TGTGCCTGGAGTGGTGGTTCGGGCACTGAAGCTTTCTTT
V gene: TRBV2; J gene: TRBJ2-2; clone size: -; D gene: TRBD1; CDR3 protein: CASNRDRNTGELFF; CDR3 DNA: TGTGCCAGCAACCGGGACAGGAACACCGGGGAGCTGTTTTTT
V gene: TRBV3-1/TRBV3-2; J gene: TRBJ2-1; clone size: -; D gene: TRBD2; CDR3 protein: CASSRKSGLAGPYNEQFF; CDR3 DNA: TGTGCCAGCAGCCGAAAATCGGGACTAGCGGGCCCCTACAATGAGCAGTTCTTC
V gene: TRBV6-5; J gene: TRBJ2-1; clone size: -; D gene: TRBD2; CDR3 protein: CASSLSAGGMNEQFF; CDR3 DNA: TGTGCCAGCAGCCTCTCGGCGGGAGGGATGAATGAGCAGTTCTTC
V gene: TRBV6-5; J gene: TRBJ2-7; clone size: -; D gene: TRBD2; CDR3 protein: CASSRPGLAIYEQYF; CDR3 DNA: TGTGCCAGCAGTCGTCCGGGACTAGCGATATACGAGCAGTACTTC
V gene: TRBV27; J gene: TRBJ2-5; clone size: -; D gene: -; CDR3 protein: CASSRGYQETQYF; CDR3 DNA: TGTGCCAGCAGTAGGGGATACCAAGAGACCCAGTACTTC
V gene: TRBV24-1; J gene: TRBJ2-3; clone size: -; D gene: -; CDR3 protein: CATSDLVSGVGTDTQYF; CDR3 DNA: TGTGCCACCAGTGATTTGGTTTCAGGGGTTGGCACAGATACGCAGTATTTT
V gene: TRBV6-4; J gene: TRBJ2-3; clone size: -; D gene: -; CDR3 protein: CASSDGGPEDTQYF; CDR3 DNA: TGTGCCAGCAGTGACGGAGGGCCAGAAGATACGCAGTATTTT